This T cell receptor beta chain stems from a study of blood T cell repertoires in COVID-19. About the research overall: From the United States, Italy and Spain came samples of acute and convalescent COVID-19. From T cells, B-cell-depleted T cells, or PBMCs came the material, which was cDNA or gDNA.

Original processing methods: Nucleated cell number was recorded as an estimate derived from reference gene primer amplification. The repertoire was sequenced with immunoSEQ multiplex PCR; TCRdb's copy has only in-frame clones and lacks some. That table is the source of V, J and clone size, and D and trimming were worked out from the DNA. The sample contains 140,000 to 150,000 clones, roughly 91% of which appear only once. This clone appeared a few times. V lost 3 bases and J lost 7, with 19 bases in between. CDR1 is SGHTA, CDR2 FQGNSA, per germline. The CDR3 loop spans 16 amino acids. The TCR comes from a man in his 60s with active or convalescent COVID-19. The sequenced sample consisted of peripheral blood. The chain has TRBV7-2 and TRBJ2-4; D may be TRBD2 (5 bases). DNA for the CDR3: TGTGCCAGCAGCTTGGGCGAGGGTCGGGGTCGGAACATTCAGTACTTC. This encodes CASSLGEGRGRNIQYF.